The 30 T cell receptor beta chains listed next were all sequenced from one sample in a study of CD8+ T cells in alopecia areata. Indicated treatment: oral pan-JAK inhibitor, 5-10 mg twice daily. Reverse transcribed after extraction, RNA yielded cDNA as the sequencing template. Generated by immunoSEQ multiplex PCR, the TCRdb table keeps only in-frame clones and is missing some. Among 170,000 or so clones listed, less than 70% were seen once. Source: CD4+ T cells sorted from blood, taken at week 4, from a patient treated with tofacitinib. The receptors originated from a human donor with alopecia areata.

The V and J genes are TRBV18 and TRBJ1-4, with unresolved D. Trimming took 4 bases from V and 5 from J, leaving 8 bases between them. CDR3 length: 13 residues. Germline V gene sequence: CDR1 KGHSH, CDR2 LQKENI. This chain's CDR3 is CASSQGLNEKLFF. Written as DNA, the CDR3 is TGTGCCAGCTCACAAGGGCTAAATGAAAAACTGTTTTTT.

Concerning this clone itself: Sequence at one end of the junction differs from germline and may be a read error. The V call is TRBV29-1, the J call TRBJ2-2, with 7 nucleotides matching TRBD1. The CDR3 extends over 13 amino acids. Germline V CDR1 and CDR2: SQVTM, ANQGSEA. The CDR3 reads CSVEDRVPGELFF. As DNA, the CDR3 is TGCAGCGTAGAAGACAGGGTCCCCGGGGAGCTGTTTTTT.

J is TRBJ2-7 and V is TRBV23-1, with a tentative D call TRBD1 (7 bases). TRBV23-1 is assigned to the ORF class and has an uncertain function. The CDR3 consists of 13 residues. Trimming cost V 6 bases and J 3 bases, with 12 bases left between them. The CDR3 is CASSRRDSYEQYF. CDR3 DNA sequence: TGCGCCAGCAGCCGGCGGGACAGCTACGAGCAGTACTTC.

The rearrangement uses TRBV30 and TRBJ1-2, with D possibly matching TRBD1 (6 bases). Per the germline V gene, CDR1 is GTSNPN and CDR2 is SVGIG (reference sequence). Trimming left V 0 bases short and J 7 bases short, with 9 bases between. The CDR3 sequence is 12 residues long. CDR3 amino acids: CAWSVGGSGYTF. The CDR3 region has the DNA TGTGCCTGGAGTGTCGGGGGCAGTGGCTACACCTTC.

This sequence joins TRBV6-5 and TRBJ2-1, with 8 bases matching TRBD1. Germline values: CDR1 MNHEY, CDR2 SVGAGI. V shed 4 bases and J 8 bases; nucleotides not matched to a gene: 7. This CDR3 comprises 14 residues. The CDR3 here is CASSSTGAGDEQFF. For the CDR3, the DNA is TGTGCCAGCAGTTCGACAGGGGCTGGGGATGAGCAGTTCTTC.

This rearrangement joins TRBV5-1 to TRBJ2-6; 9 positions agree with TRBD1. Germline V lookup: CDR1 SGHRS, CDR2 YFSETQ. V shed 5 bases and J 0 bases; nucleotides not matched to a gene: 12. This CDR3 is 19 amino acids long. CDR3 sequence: CASRRPTGTGISGANVLTF. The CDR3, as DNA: TGCGCCAGCAGGCGCCCTACCGGGACAGGGATCTCTGGGGCCAACGTCCTGACTTTC.

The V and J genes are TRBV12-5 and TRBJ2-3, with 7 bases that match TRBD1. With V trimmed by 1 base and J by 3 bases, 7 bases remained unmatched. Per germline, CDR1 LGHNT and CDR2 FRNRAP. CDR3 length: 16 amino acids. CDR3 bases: TGTGCTAGTGGTTTGGGACTGGACAGGAGGACAGATACGCAGTATTTT. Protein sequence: CASGLGLDRRTDTQYF.

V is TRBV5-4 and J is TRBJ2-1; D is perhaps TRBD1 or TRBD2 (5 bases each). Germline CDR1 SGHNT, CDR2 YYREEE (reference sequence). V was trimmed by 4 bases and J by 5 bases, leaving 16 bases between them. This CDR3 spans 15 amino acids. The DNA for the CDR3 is TGTGCCAGCAGCGCCGGGACCGAAGGCCACAATGAGCAGTTCTTC. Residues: CASSAGTEGHNEQFF.

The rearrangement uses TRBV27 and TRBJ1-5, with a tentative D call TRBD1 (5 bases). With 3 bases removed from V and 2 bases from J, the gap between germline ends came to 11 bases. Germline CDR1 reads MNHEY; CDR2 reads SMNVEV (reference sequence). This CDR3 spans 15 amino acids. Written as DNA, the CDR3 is TGTGCCAGCAGTTTGGGGGGAAGCCGCAATCAGCCCCAGCATTTT. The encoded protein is CASSLGGSRNQPQHF.

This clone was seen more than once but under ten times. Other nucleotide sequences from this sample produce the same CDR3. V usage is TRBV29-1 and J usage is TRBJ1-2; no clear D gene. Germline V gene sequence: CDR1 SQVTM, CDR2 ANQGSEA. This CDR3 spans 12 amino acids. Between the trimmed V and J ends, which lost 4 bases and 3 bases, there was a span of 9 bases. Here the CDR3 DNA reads TGCAGCGTTGTGGCCGGGGACTATGGCTACACCTTC. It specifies CSVVAGDYGYTF. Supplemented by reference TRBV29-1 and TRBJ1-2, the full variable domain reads SAVISQKPSRDICQRGTSLTIQCQVDSQVTMMFWYRQQPGQSLTLIATANQGSEATYESGFVIDKFPISRPNLTFSTLTVSNMSPEDSSIYLCSVVAGDYGYTFGSGTRLTVV.

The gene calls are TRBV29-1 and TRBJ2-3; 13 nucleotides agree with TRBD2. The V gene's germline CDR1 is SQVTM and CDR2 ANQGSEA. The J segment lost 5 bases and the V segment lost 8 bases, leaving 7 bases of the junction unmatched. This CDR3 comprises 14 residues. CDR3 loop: CSRTSGGSGDTQYF. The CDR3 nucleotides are TGCAGCCGGACTAGCGGGGGCAGCGGAGATACGCAGTATTTT.

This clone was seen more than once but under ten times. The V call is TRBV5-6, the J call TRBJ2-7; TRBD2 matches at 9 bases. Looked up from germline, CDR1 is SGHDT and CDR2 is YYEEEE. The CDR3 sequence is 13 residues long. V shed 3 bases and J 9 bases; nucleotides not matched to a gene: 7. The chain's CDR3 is CASSSRLAGRQYF. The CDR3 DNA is TGTGCCAGCAGCTCCCGCCTAGCGGGGAGGCAGTACTTC.

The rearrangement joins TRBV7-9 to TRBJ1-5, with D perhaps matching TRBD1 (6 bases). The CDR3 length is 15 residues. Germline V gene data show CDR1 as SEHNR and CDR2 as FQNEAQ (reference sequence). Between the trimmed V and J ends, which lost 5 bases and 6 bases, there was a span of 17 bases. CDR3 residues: CASSRGEGVIQPQHF. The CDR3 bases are TGTGCCAGCAGCCGGGGCGAGGGGGTGATTCAGCCCCAGCATTTT.

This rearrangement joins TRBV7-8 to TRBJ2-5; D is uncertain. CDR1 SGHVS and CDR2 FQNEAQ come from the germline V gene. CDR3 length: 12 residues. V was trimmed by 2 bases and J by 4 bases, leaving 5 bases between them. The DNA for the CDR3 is TGTGCCAGCAGCTTAATAGTAGAGACCCAGTACTTC. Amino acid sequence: CASSLIVETQYF.

The CDR3 DNA is TGTGCCAGCAGTTCACAGGGTATGGGCAATCAGCCCCAGCATTTT. Amino acid sequence: CASSSQGMGNQPQHF. The rearrangement joins TRBV2 to TRBJ1-5, with D possibly TRBD1 on 6 matching bases. Trimming shortened V by 5 bases and J by 2 bases, and 13 bases separated the two germline ends. This CDR3 comprises 15 residues. In germline, CDR1 is SNHLY, CDR2 FYNNEI. Looking up the rest from reference TRBV2 and TRBJ1-5 gives the full variable domain: EPEVTQTPSHQVTQMGQEVILRCVPISNHLYFYWYRQILGQKVEFLVSFYNNEISEKSEIFDDQFSVERPDGSNFTLKIRSTKLEDSAMYFCASSSQGMGNQPQHFGDGTRLSIL.

The CDR3 loop reads CASSLGQSGANVLTF. CDR3 in DNA: TGTGCCAGCAGCTTAGGGCAGTCTGGGGCCAACGTCCTGACTTTC. V usage is TRBV7-2 and J usage is TRBJ2-6; D is unclear. The V gene's germline CDR1 is SGHTA and CDR2 FQGNSA. V was trimmed by 1 base and J by 1 base, leaving 5 bases between them. This CDR3 has 15 residues.

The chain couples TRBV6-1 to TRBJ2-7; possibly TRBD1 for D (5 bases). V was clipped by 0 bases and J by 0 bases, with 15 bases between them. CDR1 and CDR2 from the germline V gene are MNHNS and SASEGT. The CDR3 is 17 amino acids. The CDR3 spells CASSEAAAGLSSYEQYF. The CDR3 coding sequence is TGTGCCAGCAGTGAAGCGGCGGCAGGGCTGAGCTCCTACGAGCAGTACTTC.

As DNA, the CDR3 is TGTGCCAGCAGCTTGGCCGTGACAGGGGGTTCGGAGACCCAGTACTTC. Translation: CASSLAVTGGSETQYF. The chain links TRBV5-4 to TRBJ2-5, with 9 nucleotides matching TRBD1. Germline trimming cut 0 bases from V and 5 bases from J; bases unmatched to any gene: 8. The V gene's germline CDR1 is SGHNT and CDR2 YYREEE (reference sequence). CDR3 size: 16 residues. Together with reference TRBV5-4 and TRBJ2-5, the CDR3 gives the full variable domain: ETGVTQSPTHLIKTRGQQVTLRCSSQSGHNTVSWYQQALGQGPQFIFQYYREEENGRGNFPPRFSGLQFPNYSSELNVNALELDDSALYLCASSLAVTGGSETQYFGPGTRLLVL.

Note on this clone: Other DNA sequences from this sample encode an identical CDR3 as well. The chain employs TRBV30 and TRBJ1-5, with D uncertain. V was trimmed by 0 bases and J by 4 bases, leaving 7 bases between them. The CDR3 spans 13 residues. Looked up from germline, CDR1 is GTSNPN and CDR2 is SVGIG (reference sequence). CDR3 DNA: TGTGCCTGGAGTGTACAAGAAAATCAGCCCCAGCATTTT. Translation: CAWSVQENQPQHF. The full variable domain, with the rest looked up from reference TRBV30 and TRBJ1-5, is SQTIHQWPATLVQPVGSPLSLECTVEGTSNPNLYWYRQAAGRGLQLLFYSVGIGQISSEVPQNLSASRPQDRQFILSSKKLLLSDSGFYLCAWSVQENQPQHFGDGTRLSIL.

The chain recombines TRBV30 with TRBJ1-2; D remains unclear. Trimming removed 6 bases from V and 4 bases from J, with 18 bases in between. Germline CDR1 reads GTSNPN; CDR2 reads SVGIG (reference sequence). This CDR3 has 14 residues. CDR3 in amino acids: CACLGRHQTYGYTF. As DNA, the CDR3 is TGTGCCTGCCTTGGACGCCATCAGACCTATGGCTACACCTTC.

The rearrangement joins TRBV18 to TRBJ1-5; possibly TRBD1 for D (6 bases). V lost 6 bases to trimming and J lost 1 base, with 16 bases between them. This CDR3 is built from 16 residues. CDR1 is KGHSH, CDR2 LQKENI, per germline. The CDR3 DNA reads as TGTGCCAGCTCGACCGGGACACCGTCCAGCAATCAGCCCCAGCATTTT. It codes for CASSTGTPSSNQPQHF.

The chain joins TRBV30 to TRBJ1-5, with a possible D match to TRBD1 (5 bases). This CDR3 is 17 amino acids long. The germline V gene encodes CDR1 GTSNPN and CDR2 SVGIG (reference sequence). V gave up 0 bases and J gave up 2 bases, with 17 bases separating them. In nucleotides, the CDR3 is TGTGCCTGGAGTGTACAATGGGGCGGCCCAGGCAATCAGCCCCAGCATTTT. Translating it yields CAWSVQWGGPGNQPQHF.

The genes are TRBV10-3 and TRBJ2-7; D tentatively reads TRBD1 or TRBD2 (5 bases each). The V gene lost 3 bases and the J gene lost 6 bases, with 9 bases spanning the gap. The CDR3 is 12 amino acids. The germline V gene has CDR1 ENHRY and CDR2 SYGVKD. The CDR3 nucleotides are TGTGCCATCAGTGACGGGGCGAGCGAGCAGTACTTC. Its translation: CAISDGASEQYF.

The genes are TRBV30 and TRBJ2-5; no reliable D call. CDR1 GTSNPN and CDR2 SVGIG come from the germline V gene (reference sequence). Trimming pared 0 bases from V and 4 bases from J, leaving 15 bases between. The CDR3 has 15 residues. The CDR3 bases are TGTGCCTGGAGTGTCCAACACGCTTGGGGAGAGACCCAGTACTTC. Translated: CAWSVQHAWGETQYF.

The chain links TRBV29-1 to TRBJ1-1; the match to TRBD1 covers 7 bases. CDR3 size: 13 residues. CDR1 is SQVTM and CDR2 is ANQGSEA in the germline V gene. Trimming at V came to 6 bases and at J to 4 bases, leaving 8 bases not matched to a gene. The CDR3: CSVLQGISTEAFF. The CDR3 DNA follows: TGCAGCGTATTACAGGGGATTAGCACTGAAGCTTTCTTT.

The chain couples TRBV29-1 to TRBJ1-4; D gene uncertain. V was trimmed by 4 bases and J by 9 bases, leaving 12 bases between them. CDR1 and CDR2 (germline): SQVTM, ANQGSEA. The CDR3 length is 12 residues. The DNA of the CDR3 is TGCAGCGTTGGACACACTAGTCAAAAACTGTTTTTT. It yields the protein CSVGHTSQKLFF.

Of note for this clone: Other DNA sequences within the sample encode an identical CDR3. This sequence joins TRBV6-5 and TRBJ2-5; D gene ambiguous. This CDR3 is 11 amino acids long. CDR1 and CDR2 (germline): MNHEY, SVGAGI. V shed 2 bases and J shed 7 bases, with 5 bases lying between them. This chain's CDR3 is CASSYVGTQYF. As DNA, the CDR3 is TGTGCCAGCAGTTACGTCGGGACCCAGTACTTC.

The DNA of the CDR3 is TGTGCCAGCAGAACTGCTCGAACCTACGAGCAGTACTTC. Protein product: CASRTARTYEQYF. J is TRBJ2-7 and V is TRBV6-1; D unresolved. V dropped 6 bases and J dropped 2 bases, with 11 bases sitting between them. The germline gives CDR1 MNHNS, CDR2 SASEGT. CDR3 length: 13 residues.

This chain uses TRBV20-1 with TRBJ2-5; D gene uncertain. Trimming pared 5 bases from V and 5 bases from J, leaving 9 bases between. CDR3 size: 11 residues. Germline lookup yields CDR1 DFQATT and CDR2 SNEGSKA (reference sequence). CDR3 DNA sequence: TGCAGTGCTGGGGATAAGGAGACCCAGTACTTC. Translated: CSAGDKETQYF.

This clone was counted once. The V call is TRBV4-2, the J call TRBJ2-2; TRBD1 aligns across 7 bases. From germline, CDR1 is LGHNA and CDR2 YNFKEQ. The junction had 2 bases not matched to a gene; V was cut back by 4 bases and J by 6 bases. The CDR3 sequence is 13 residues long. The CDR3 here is CASSPQGAGELFF. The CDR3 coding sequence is TGTGCCAGCAGCCCTCAGGGGGCCGGGGAGCTGTTTTTT.